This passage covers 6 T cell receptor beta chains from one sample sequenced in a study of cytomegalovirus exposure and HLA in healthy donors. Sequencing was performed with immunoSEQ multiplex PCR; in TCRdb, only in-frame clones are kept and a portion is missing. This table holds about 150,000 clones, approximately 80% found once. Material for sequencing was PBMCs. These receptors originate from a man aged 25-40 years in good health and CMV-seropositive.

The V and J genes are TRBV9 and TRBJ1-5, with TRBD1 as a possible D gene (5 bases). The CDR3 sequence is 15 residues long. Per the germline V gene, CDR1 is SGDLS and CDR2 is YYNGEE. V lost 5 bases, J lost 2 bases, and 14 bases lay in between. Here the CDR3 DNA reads TGTGCCAGCAGTCGGGGGGGAGACGGCAATCAGCCCCAGCATTTT. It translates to CASSRGGDGNQPQHF.

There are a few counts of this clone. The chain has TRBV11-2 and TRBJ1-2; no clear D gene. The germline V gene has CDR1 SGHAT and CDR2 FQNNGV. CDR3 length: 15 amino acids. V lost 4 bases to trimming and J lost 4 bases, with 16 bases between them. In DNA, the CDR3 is TGTGCCAGCAGCTCACCGACAACGGCGGGCTATGGCTACACCTTC. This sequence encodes CASSSPTTAGYGYTF.

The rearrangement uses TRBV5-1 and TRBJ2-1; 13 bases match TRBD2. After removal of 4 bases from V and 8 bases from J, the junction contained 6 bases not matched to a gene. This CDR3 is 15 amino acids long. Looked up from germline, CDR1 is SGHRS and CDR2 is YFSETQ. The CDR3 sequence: CASSPTSGGADEQFF. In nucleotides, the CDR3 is TGCGCCAGCAGCCCAACTAGCGGGGGGGCCGATGAGCAGTTCTTC.

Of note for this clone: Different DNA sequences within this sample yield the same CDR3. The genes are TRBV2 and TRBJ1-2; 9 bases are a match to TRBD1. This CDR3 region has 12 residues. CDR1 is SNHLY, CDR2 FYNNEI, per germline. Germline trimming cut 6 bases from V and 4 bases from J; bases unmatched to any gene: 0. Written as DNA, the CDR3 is TGTGCCAGCAGGACAGGGGGCTATGGCTACACCTTC. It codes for CASRTGGYGYTF.

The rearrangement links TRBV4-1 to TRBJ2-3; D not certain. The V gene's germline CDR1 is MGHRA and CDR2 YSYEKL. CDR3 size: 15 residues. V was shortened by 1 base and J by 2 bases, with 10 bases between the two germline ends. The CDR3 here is CASSQVLTNTDTQYF. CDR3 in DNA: TGCGCCAGCAGCCAAGTACTCACTAACACAGATACGCAGTATTTT.

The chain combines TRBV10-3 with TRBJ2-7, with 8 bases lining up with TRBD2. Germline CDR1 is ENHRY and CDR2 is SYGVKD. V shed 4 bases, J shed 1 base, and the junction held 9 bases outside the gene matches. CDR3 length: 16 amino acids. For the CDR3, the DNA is TGTGCCATCAGTGGGTTCGCGGGAGGTCAATCCTACGAGCAGTACTTC. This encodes CAISGFAGGQSYEQYF.